The 4 T cell receptor beta chains presented below share a single source sample, sequenced in a study of blood T cells in healthy people across ages. Primed by a sample-barcoded 5' primer and a J-beta primer mix, a second PCR proceeded for about 7 to 12 cycles. TCRdb re-derived calls from the 5' RACE reads in MiXCR, one entry per CDR3 protein. The data show around 990,000 distinct CDR3 sequences, under 40% seen once. The source material was blood. The receptors derive from a young man in good health.

The V and J genes are TRBV6-6 and TRBJ1-1, with D unresolved. Germline lookup yields CDR1 MNHNY and CDR2 SVGAGI (reference sequence). V was shortened by 3 bases and J by 6 bases, with 8 bases between the two germline ends. The CDR3 contains 12 residues. The CDR3 DNA reads as TGTGCCAGCAGTTATGGTCTTGCTGAAGCTTTCTTT. This codes for CASSYGLAEAFF.

Only a few counts were recorded for this clonotype. The genes are TRBV5-5 and TRBJ2-6, with D maybe TRBD1 (7 bases). V dropped 3 bases and J dropped 7 bases, with 20 bases sitting between them. The CDR3 is 17 residues long. The germline V gene encodes CDR1 SGHKS and CDR2 YYEKEE (reference sequence). The CDR3, as DNA: TGTGCCAGCAGCTCGGGGGCCATGACAGGGCGAGCCAACGTCCTGACTTTC. This codes for CASSSGAMTGRANVLTF.

This sequence joins TRBV3-1 and TRBJ2-1; tentative D call: TRBD1 (6 bases). V lost 7 bases and J lost 4, with 11 bases in between. This CDR3 has 13 residues. Germline V CDR1 and CDR2: LGHDT, YNNKEL (reference sequence). This CDR3 is CASTPQGYNEQFF. CDR3 sequence (DNA): TGTGCCAGCACCCCACAGGGATACAATGAGCAGTTCTTC.

V gene TRBV6-1 combines with J gene TRBJ1-2; D not resolved. CDR1 is MNHNS, CDR2 SASEGT, per germline. This CDR3 spans 15 amino acids. V lost 0 bases, J lost 8 bases, and 16 bases lay in between. The CDR3 loop is CASSEAWGKIGGYTF. CDR3 nucleotides: TGTGCCAGCAGTGAAGCGTGGGGTAAGATCGGCGGCTACACCTTC.